The clone carrying this T cell receptor (beta chain) was recorded many times. Antigen unknown. One entry per CDR3 protein results from TCRdb running MiXCR on the 5' RACE reads. The sample holds 230,000 or so distinct CDR3 sequences, more than 15% seen once. Deletions cut 4 bases from V and 0 bases from J, with 16 bases between. The CDR3 sequence is 16 residues long. This record comes from a study of CD8 T cells in ankylosing spondylitis. Findings and limits, study-wide: Matched ankylosing spondylitis synovial fluid reportedly contained a significantly enriched population of disease-linked clones.

This clonotype originated in a male donor with ankylosing spondylitis or in good health (not recorded which). What was sequenced was blood, either unsorted or a sorted T cell fraction (not recorded which). The genes are TRBV12-3 or TRBV12-4 and TRBJ2-7, with D perhaps matching TRBD1 (6 bases). The CDR3 nucleotides read TGTGCCAGCAGTTCTTCTCCCGGGACATCCTCCTACGAGCAGTACTTC. Translation gives CASSSSPGTSSYEQYF.